This TCR beta chain appears in the sequencing data of a study of CD8 T cells in ankylosing spondylitis. Study findings and constraints: Researchers reportedly found disease-linked clones significantly enriched in matched ankylosing spondylitis synovial fluid.

Via MiXCR, TCRdb re-called the 5' RACE reads, giving one row per CDR3 protein. The sample shows approximately 210,000 distinct CDR3 sequences, 9.5% to 15% of them seen only once. V lost 0 bases and J lost 1, with 4 bases in between. This CDR3 has 14 residues. This clonotype was seen many times. Its target is unknown. The receptor comes from a male donor with ankylosing spondylitis or in good health (not recorded which). The specimen sequenced was blood, either unsorted or a sorted T cell fraction (not recorded which). The rearrangement uses TRBV12-3 or TRBV12-4 and TRBJ1-5; D remains ambiguous. CDR3 in DNA: TGTGCCAGCAGTTTAGCGGCCAGCAATCAGCCCCAGCATTTT. Protein product: CASSLAASNQPQHF.